What follows are 14 T cell receptor beta chains derived from one specimen sequenced in a study of cytomegalovirus exposure and HLA in healthy donors. 60 Vbeta and 13 Jbeta primers were used in PCR. Sequencing used immunoSEQ multiplex PCR; TCRdb keeps in-frame clones, though not all of them. The sample yields about 130,000 clones, around 77% seen once. Sequencing used PBMCs. All receptors come from a man aged 25 to 40 in good health.

This clone was recorded once. The V gene is TRBV25-1, the J gene TRBJ2-7; D is perhaps TRBD2 (5 bases). V shed 6 bases and J shed 1 base, with 16 bases lying between them. The CDR3 spans 15 residues. The germline CDR1 and CDR2 sequences are MGHDK and SYGVNS. The DNA of the CDR3 is TGTGCCAGCAGCCCCGGGGTTGGCGAATCCTACGAGCAGTACTTC. Its protein product is CASSPGVGESYEQYF.

This chain connects TRBV28 to TRBJ1-4; no clear D. V lost 5 bases and J lost 8, with 21 bases in between. This CDR3 has 16 amino acids. The V gene's germline CDR1 is MDHEN and CDR2 SYDVKM. The CDR3 bases are TGTGCCAGCAGTCGTCCCCTAAATACCCCGCTCGAAAAACTGTTTTTT. Amino acid sequence: CASSRPLNTPLEKLFF.

In its sample, this clone was seen many times. The V gene is TRBV6-4, the J gene TRBJ2-1; 9 nucleotides line up with TRBD2. The ends lost 0 bases at V and 4 bases at J; junction bases unmatched: 1. Germline V lookup: CDR1 MRHNA, CDR2 SNTAGT. This CDR3 spans 15 amino acids. The CDR3 DNA reads TGTGCCAGCAGTGACTCGGCGGGAGGGTACAATGAGCAGTTCTTC. The encoded protein is CASSDSAGGYNEQFF.

The rearrangement uses TRBV15 and TRBJ2-1, with 11 bases that match TRBD2. CDR3 size: 15 residues. The germline V gene has CDR1 LNHNV and CDR2 YYDKDF (reference sequence). V shed 2 bases, J shed 5 bases, and the junction held 2 bases outside the gene matches. The CDR3 DNA reads TGTGCCACCAGCAGATTGACTAGCGGGAACAATGAGCAGTTCTTC. This gives the protein CATSRLTSGNNEQFF.

The chain has TRBV10-1 and TRBJ2-7; 7 bases match TRBD1. J lost 6 bases, V lost 6 bases, and 5 bases had no gene match. Germline loops: CDR1 WNHNN, CDR2 SYGVQD (reference sequence). This CDR3 region has 12 residues. The CDR3 coding sequence is TGCGCCAGCAGCGAAGGGGGCGGCGAGCAGTACTTC. This sequence encodes CASSEGGGEQYF.

This clone appeared a single time. The CDR3 sequence: CASSARGGLAGQFF. The DNA for the CDR3 is TGTGCCAGCAGCGCAAGAGGGGGACTAGCGGGACAGTTCTTC. This chain connects TRBV7-9 to TRBJ2-1, with 13 bases that match TRBD2. Germline V gene lookup returns CDR1 SEHNR and CDR2 FQNEAQ (reference sequence). The CDR3 contains 14 residues. The junction had 8 bases not matched to a gene; V was cut back by 5 bases and J by 13 bases.

This chain uses TRBV6-1 with TRBJ2-3; 7 bases are shared with TRBD1. The CDR3 loop spans 14 amino acids. CDR1 is MNHNS, CDR2 SASEGT, per germline. V gave up 3 bases and J gave up 3 bases; unmatched junction bases: 3. DNA for the CDR3: TGTGCCAGCAGTGAGCCAGGGGGAACAGATACGCAGTATTTT. This gives the protein CASSEPGGTDTQYF.

J is TRBJ1-2 and V is TRBV27; D call uncertain. Germline assignment: CDR1 MNHEY and CDR2 SMNVEV (reference sequence). The CDR3 extends over 17 amino acids. V was trimmed by 7 bases and J by 6 bases, leaving 27 bases between them. CDR3 DNA sequence: TGTGCCAGCACCTCACAACTGTATGGAGGTGGAGCCGATGGCTACACCTTC. Its translation is CASTSQLYGGGADGYTF.

This CDR3 reads CASSSPGLAHNEQFF. The CDR3 DNA sequence: TGTGCCAGCAGCTCCCCGGGACTAGCGCACAATGAGCAGTTCTTC. This chain connects TRBV7-6 to TRBJ2-1, with TRBD2 matching 10 bases. The V gene end was trimmed by 4 bases and the J gene end by 5 bases; junction bases not matched to a gene: 5. The CDR3 is made up of 15 amino acids. Germline V gene sequence: CDR1 SGHVS, CDR2 FNYEAQ.

This CDR3 reads CASSVAPSGKALVYEQYF. For the CDR3, the DNA is TGTGCCAGCAGCGTAGCCCCTAGCGGGAAGGCATTGGTCTACGAGCAGTACTTC. J is TRBJ2-7 and V is TRBV9, with 9 positions matching TRBD2. Germline CDR1 SGDLS, CDR2 YYNGEE. V lost 0 bases, J lost 3 bases, and 13 bases stayed unmatched. The CDR3 spans 18 residues.

V and J are TRBV12-5 and TRBJ2-1; TRBD2 is a possible D gene (5 bases). In germline, CDR1 is LGHNT, CDR2 FRNRAP. The CDR3 runs 15 residues. Here the CDR3 reads CAPPLGVPPYNEQFF. The CDR3 bases are TGTGCCCCCCCCCTGGGAGTACCCCCCTACAATGAGCAGTTCTTC.

The rearrangement links TRBV7-9 to TRBJ2-6; TRBD2 matches at 7 bases. Per germline, CDR1 SEHNR and CDR2 FQNEAQ (reference sequence). Losses at the gene ends were 5 bases for V and 0 bases for J; bases not matched to a gene: 7. This CDR3 has 17 amino acids. CDR3 amino acids: CASSPWWGGSGANVLTF. CDR3 sequence (DNA): TGTGCCAGCAGCCCCTGGTGGGGGGGCTCTGGGGCCAACGTCCTGACTTTC. Using reference TRBV7-9 and TRBJ2-6 for the parts outside the CDR3, the full variable domain is DTGVSQNPRHKITKRGQNVTFRCDPISEHNRLYWYRQTLGQGPEFLTYFQNEAQLEKSRLLSDRFSAERPKGSFSTLEIQRTEQGDSAMYLCASSPWWGGSGANVLTFGAGSRLTVL.

The chain employs TRBV7-8 and TRBJ1-2; D may be TRBD1 (6 bases). V lost 4 bases, J lost 3 bases, and 18 bases lay in between. CDR3 length: 16 amino acids. Germline V gene sequence: CDR1 SGHVS, CDR2 FQNEAQ. CDR3 in DNA: TGTGCCAGCAGCTCTCGACCGGGACAAGAAGACTATGGCTACACCTTC. Translated: CASSSRPGQEDYGYTF.

Points on this clone: A junction boundary mismatches the germline segment, possibly from a read error. This chain connects TRBV7-9 to TRBJ1-1; TRBD1 might be the D (5 bases). Germline CDR1 SEHNR, CDR2 FQNEAQ (reference sequence). This CDR3 comprises 13 residues. CDR3 DNA sequence: TGTTCCAGCAGCTTCGGGGGGAACACTGAAGCTTTCTTT. Protein sequence: CSSSFGGNTEAFF.